These 8 T cell receptor beta chains were all obtained from the same sample, sequenced in a study of cytomegalovirus exposure and HLA in healthy donors. PCR primers comprised 60 Vbeta and 13 Jbeta primers. The method was immunoSEQ multiplex PCR; TCRdb's version includes in-frame clones alone and lacks a portion of them. The table shows roughly 150,000 clones, with roughly 76% occurring only once. The source material was PBMCs. The receptors derive from a male donor in good health and CMV-seronegative.

The chain links TRBV10-3 to TRBJ2-7, with 7 nucleotides matching TRBD1. Germline CDR1 and CDR2: ENHRY and SYGVKD. With 11 bases clipped from V and 0 bases from J, the junction kept 4 bases outside the gene matches. CDR3 length: 12 amino acids. CDR3 sequence: CAVRDSSYEQYF. The CDR3 region has the DNA TGTGCCGTCCGGGACAGCTCCTACGAGCAGTACTTC.

The genes are TRBV5-1 and TRBJ1-1, with D tentatively TRBD1 (6 bases). The CDR3 is 14 amino acids. V lost 4 bases and J lost 1, with 11 bases in between. Germline V gives CDR1 SGHRS, CDR2 YFSETQ. CDR3 DNA sequence: TGCGCCAGCAGCACGGACAGACCGAACACTGAAGCTTTCTTT. It specifies CASSTDRPNTEAFF.

The rearrangement links TRBV29-1 to TRBJ2-7; no clear D. CDR3 size: 13 residues. CDR1 SQVTM and CDR2 ANQGSEA come from the germline V gene. V lost 0 bases, J lost 0 bases, and 6 bases lay in between. CDR3 protein: CSVEDPRSYEQYF. The CDR3 nucleotides read TGCAGCGTTGAAGATCCGCGCTCCTACGAGCAGTACTTC.

This rearrangement joins TRBV6-1 to TRBJ1-3, with 7 bases lining up with TRBD1. V lost 2 bases, J lost 7 bases, and 2 bases stayed unmatched. There are 13 residues in the CDR3. Per germline, CDR1 MNHNS and CDR2 SASEGT. CDR3 nucleotide sequence: TGTGCCAGCAGTGAAAACAGGGGTAACACCATATATTTT. Its translation: CASSENRGNTIYF.

The chain uses TRBV7-2 and TRBJ2-7, with no clear D. This CDR3 contains 13 residues. Germline lookup yields CDR1 SGHTA and CDR2 FQGNSA. Between the trimmed V and J ends, which lost 6 bases and 3 bases, there was a span of 12 bases. The CDR3: CASSYLRDYEQYF. CDR3 coding DNA: TGTGCCAGCAGTTACCTAAGAGACTACGAGCAGTACTTC.

The V and J genes are TRBV19 and TRBJ1-1, with no clear D. CDR1 is LNHDA, CDR2 SQIVND, per germline (reference sequence). CDR3 length equals 18 residues. Trimming stripped 3 bases from V and 0 bases from J, with 20 bases between. This chain's CDR3 is CASSIRPSSAGMNTEAFF. CDR3 bases: TGTGCCAGTAGTATTCGGCCCAGTTCGGCAGGAATGAACACTGAAGCTTTCTTT.

The rearrangement links TRBV2 to TRBJ1-2, with D possibly being TRBD1 (5 bases). This CDR3 is 13 amino acids long. The germline gives CDR1 SNHLY, CDR2 FYNNEI. The V gene lost 7 bases and the J gene lost 7 bases, with 16 bases spanning the gap. The CDR3 protein is CASIGTRGVGYTF. In DNA, the CDR3 is TGTGCCAGCATAGGGACCCGGGGGGTTGGCTACACCTTC.

The chain has TRBV6-6 and TRBJ2-5, with a weak D call TRBD1 (6 bases). V was cut by 2 bases and J by 5 bases, with 9 bases left in between. The CDR3 is made up of 13 amino acids. Germline V gene data show CDR1 as MNHNY and CDR2 as SVGAGI (reference sequence). The CDR3 bases are TGTGCCAGCAGTTACGCGCAGGGGGAGACCCAGTACTTC. Protein sequence: CASSYAQGETQYF.